The 12 T cell receptor beta chains below come from one sample, sequenced in a study of radiotherapy plus CTLA-4 blockade in lung cancer. Data came from immunoSEQ multiplex PCR; TCRdb stores just in-frame clones and leaves some out. The sample lists approximately 47,000 clones, 63% occurring once. This sample comprised peripheral blood, obtained from a patient treated with radiotherapy plus ipilimumab. Receptor source: a human donor with non-small cell lung cancer who had a partial response to radiotherapy plus ipilimumab.

J is TRBJ2-7 and V is TRBV5-1, with 11 bases identical to TRBD2. The CDR3 consists of 16 residues. The V gene's germline CDR1 is SGHRS and CDR2 YFSETQ. The V segment lost 0 bases and the J segment 3 bases; nucleotides outside the gene matches: 5. CDR3 nucleotide sequence: TGCGCCAGCAGCTTGGGACTAGCGGGGAGTGACTACGAGCAGTACTTC. The encoded protein is CASSLGLAGSDYEQYF.

This clone was observed a single time. The chain is built from TRBV5-1 and TRBJ2-1; 16 nucleotides align to TRBD2. Germline V gene lookup returns CDR1 SGHRS and CDR2 YFSETQ. V shed 0 bases and J 0 bases; nucleotides not matched to a gene: 6. This CDR3 is built from 20 residues. CDR3 nucleotide sequence: TGCGCCAGCAGCTTGGCCGGGACTAGCGGGAGGGTCTTCTCCTACAATGAGCAGTTCTTC. It is translated as CASSLAGTSGRVFSYNEQFF.

The chain has TRBV7-3 and TRBJ2-7, with 7 bases matching TRBD2. This CDR3 has 16 amino acids. The junction had 16 bases not matched to a gene; V was cut back by 9 bases and J by 2 bases. The germline CDR1 and CDR2 sequences are SGHTA and FQGTGA. In nucleotides, the CDR3 is TGTGCCAGTGCCCGGGGTGGCGGGAGCTCTACCTACGAGCAGTACTTC. Translated: CASARGGGSSTYEQYF.

The rearrangement joins TRBV5-1 to TRBJ1-1; D possibly corresponds to TRBD1 (5 bases). Germline V gives CDR1 SGHRS, CDR2 YFSETQ. V was pared by 5 bases and J by 4 bases, with 15 bases between. This CDR3 contains 14 residues. The CDR3 is CASSYGGGGTEAFF. The CDR3 nucleotides are TGCGCCAGCAGTTATGGCGGGGGAGGCACTGAAGCTTTCTTT.

This clone was seen more than once but under ten times. The CDR3 region is CASSFPPGVPDNEQFF. The CDR3 DNA is TGTGCCAGCAGCTTCCCCCCAGGGGTCCCAGACAATGAGCAGTTCTTC. The chain recombines TRBV11-2 with TRBJ2-1; D may be TRBD1 (6 bases). Trimming removed 3 bases at V and 5 bases at J, with 17 bases between. CDR3 length: 16 amino acids. Looked up from germline, CDR1 is SGHAT and CDR2 is FQNNGV.

The V call is TRBV7-3, the J call TRBJ1-2, with a possible D match to TRBD1 (5 bases). The CDR3 contains 15 residues. CDR1 and CDR2 (germline): SGHTA, FQGTGA. The V and J ends lost 3 bases and 6 bases respectively, with 17 bases between them. The CDR3 nucleotides read TGTGCCAGCAGCTTGAGGGTTGCAGGGAGGAATGGCTACACCTTC. Protein: CASSLRVAGRNGYTF.

This clone was seen only a few times. V usage is TRBV2 and J usage is TRBJ2-7; 9 bases align to TRBD1. The CDR3 is 12 residues long. Germline V gene data show CDR1 as SNHLY and CDR2 as FYNNEI. V shed 8 bases and J 7 bases; nucleotides not matched to a gene: 6. DNA for the CDR3: TGTGCCAGCGGGACAGGGTGGTCAGAGCAGTACTTC. Amino acid sequence: CASGTGWSEQYF.

This clone occurred a few times. The chain couples TRBV5-1 to TRBJ1-4; 7 bases match TRBD1. The germline V gene has CDR1 SGHRS and CDR2 YFSETQ. V gave up 1 base and J gave up 8 bases; unmatched junction bases: 2. The CDR3 sequence is 13 residues long. The CDR3 protein is CASSLKDREKLFF. The CDR3 DNA is TGCGCCAGCAGCTTGAAGGACAGGGAAAAACTGTTTTTT.

This rearrangement joins TRBV27 to TRBJ2-3, with a possible D match to TRBD2 (7 bases). V dropped 6 bases and J dropped 4 bases, with 29 bases sitting between them. Germline V CDR1 and CDR2: MNHEY, SMNVEV (reference sequence). This CDR3 spans 19 amino acids. The CDR3, as DNA: TGTGCCAGCAGGGGGGGGCTAGGCCAACGTGCCATCGCCGCAGATACGCAGTATTTT. This codes for CASRGGLGQRAIAADTQYF.

This clone was recorded once. The chain has TRBV5-1 and TRBJ2-5; D is uncertain. The germline gives CDR1 SGHRS, CDR2 YFSETQ. This CDR3 spans 14 amino acids. Trimming stripped 0 bases from V and 3 bases from J, with 9 bases between. The CDR3 region is CASSLGSDEETQYF. CDR3 bases: TGCGCCAGCAGCTTGGGGAGCGATGAAGAGACCCAGTACTTC.

This rearrangement joins TRBV2 to TRBJ1-4; D may be TRBD1 (6 bases). The CDR3 loop spans 15 amino acids. Germline V gene data show CDR1 as SNHLY and CDR2 as FYNNEI. Trimming removed 1 base at V and 5 bases at J, with 11 bases between. CDR3 in DNA: TGTGCCAGCAGTGAAGATGGGAGGGGGAATGAAAAACTGTTTTTT. It specifies CASSEDGRGNEKLFF.

The chain employs TRBV10-3 and TRBJ1-1; perhaps TRBD1 as D (6 bases). The CDR3 consists of 16 residues. Per germline, CDR1 ENHRY and CDR2 SYGVKD. The V end lost 6 bases, the J end lost 0 bases, and 17 bases lay between the germline ends. CDR3 sequence: CAIRDRSPPMNTEAFF. DNA of the CDR3: TGTGCCATCAGGGACAGATCCCCACCCATGAACACTGAAGCTTTCTTT.